The 26 T cell receptor beta chains presented below share a single source sample, sequenced in a study of CD4 T cells in relation to SARS-CoV-2 and coronaviruses. The assay was immunoSEQ multiplex PCR, and TCRdb's table has in-frame clones only and misses some. This table holds 55,000 to 70,000 clones, 85% to 95% found once. Unexposed donor CD4+ T cells date from about 2011-2018, before the COVID-19 pandemic. The sample was naive CD4+ T cells from PBMCs. The sample's subset: naive CD4+ T cells isolated by negative enrichment. The origin of the receptors is a human donor in good health.

The chain recombines TRBV27 with TRBJ2-7, with D perhaps matching TRBD1 (6 bases). Germline V CDR1 and CDR2: MNHEY, SMNVEV (reference sequence). Between the trimmed V and J ends, which lost 6 bases and 6 bases, there was a span of 18 bases. The CDR3 has 14 amino acids. In DNA form, the CDR3 reads TGTGCCAGCAGCTCAATATGGCAGGGGCGCGAGCAGTACTTC. Residues: CASSSIWQGREQYF.

The chain links TRBV9 to TRBJ2-7; either TRBD1 or TRBD2 may fit D (5 bases each). The V gene's germline CDR1 is SGDLS and CDR2 YYNGEE. This CDR3 has 15 residues. Trimming removed 3 bases at V and 4 bases at J, with 17 bases between. The CDR3 is CASSAGAFRDYEQYF. The CDR3 DNA is TGTGCCAGCAGCGCCGGGGCGTTTCGGGATTACGAGCAGTACTTC. Drawing the rest from reference TRBV9 and TRBJ2-7, the complete variable domain is DSGVTQTPKHLITATGQRVTLRCSPRSGDLSVYWYQQSLDQGLQFLIQYYNGEERAKGNILERFSAQQFPDLHSELNLSSLELGDSALYFCASSAGAFRDYEQYFGPGTRLTVT.

CDR3 nucleotides: TGTGCCAGCAGCACCCTCCGGCGGGGCGCGAAGACCCAGTACTTC. Its translation is CASSTLRRGAKTQYF. The chain recombines TRBV14 with TRBJ2-5; D possibly corresponds to TRBD2 (6 bases). The ends were cut back, 5 bases at V and 6 bases at J, with 19 bases in the middle. Germline CDR1 is SGHDN and CDR2 is FVKESK. This CDR3 is built from 15 residues. Full variable domain (outside the CDR3, taken from reference TRBV14 and TRBJ2-5): EAGVTQFPSHSVIEKGQTVTLRCDPISGHDNLYWYRRVMGKEIKFLLHFVKESKQDESGMPNNRFLAERTGGTYSTLKVQPAELEDSGVYFCASSTLRRGAKTQYFGPGTRLLVL.

The chain couples TRBV2 to TRBJ1-5, with 11 bases that match TRBD1. The CDR3 sequence is 15 residues long. In germline, CDR1 is SNHLY, CDR2 FYNNEI. V dropped 7 bases and J dropped 7; count of bases not matched to a gene: 9. This chain's CDR3 is CASTPGQGDRQPQHF. In DNA, the CDR3 is TGTGCCAGCACTCCGGGACAGGGGGATAGGCAGCCCCAGCATTTT.

The chain uses TRBV5-1 and TRBJ2-7; D assignment may be TRBD1 or TRBD2 (5 bases each). CDR1 and CDR2 (germline): SGHRS, YFSETQ. Trimming took 6 bases from V and 7 from J, leaving 20 bases between them. This CDR3 spans 14 amino acids. CDR3 in amino acids: CASNPLVRESEQYF. The CDR3 DNA sequence: TGCGCCAGCAACCCTCTAGTCAGGGAGTCGGAGCAGTACTTC.

J is TRBJ1-5 and V is TRBV4-3, with D perhaps matching TRBD1 (6 bases). This CDR3 contains 15 residues. Germline V gene sequence: CDR1 LGHNA, CDR2 YSLEER. Trimming shortened V by 0 bases and J by 3 bases, and 9 bases separated the two germline ends. CDR3 DNA: TGCGCCAGCAGCCAAGAGACAGGATTCAATCAGCCCCAGCATTTT. Encoded protein: CASSQETGFNQPQHF.

The chain joins TRBV28 to TRBJ2-1; perhaps TRBD1 as D (5 bases). In germline, CDR1 is MDHEN, CDR2 SYDVKM. The germline V and J ends were trimmed by 5 bases and 5 bases, with 13 bases remaining between them. The CDR3 has 14 residues. In nucleotides, the CDR3 is TGTGCCAGCAGTCAGGGCGGAATTCACAATGAGCAGTTCTTC. It is translated as CASSQGGIHNEQFF.

The chain combines TRBV25-1 with TRBJ2-3, with D possibly being TRBD1 or TRBD2 (5 bases each). Trimming left V 3 bases short and J 4 bases short, with 20 bases between. From germline, CDR1 is MGHDK and CDR2 SYGVNS. The CDR3 spans 17 residues. The CDR3 region is CASSDPSGAAPADTQYF. CDR3 in DNA: TGTGCCAGCAGTGACCCCTCCGGGGCCGCCCCGGCAGATACGCAGTATTTT.

V gene TRBV28 combines with J gene TRBJ1-3, with D hard to call. Germline assignment: CDR1 MDHEN and CDR2 SYDVKM. V shed 5 bases and J shed 7 bases, with 12 bases lying between them. This CDR3 has 13 residues. CDR3 residues: CASSATLGNTIYF. The CDR3 nucleotides read TGTGCCAGCAGTGCGACCTTGGGGAACACCATATATTTT.

This sequence joins TRBV5-1 and TRBJ2-3, with D maybe TRBD1 (6 bases). The CDR3 has 16 residues. The V gene's germline CDR1 is SGHRS and CDR2 YFSETQ. Trimming pared 3 bases from V and 2 bases from J, leaving 16 bases between. CDR3 coding DNA: TGCGCCAGCAGCTCGCCCGGACAGATATTCACAGATACGCAGTATTTT. It translates to CASSSPGQIFTDTQYF.

The chain employs TRBV24-1 and TRBJ2-1, with 7 bases lining up with TRBD2. There are 15 residues in the CDR3. Per germline, CDR1 KGHDR and CDR2 SFDVKD. V trimming: 7 bases; J trimming: 8 bases; junction bases outside the gene matches: 13. CDR3 nucleotides: TGTGCCACCAGCCCAGCGGGGCCACCCAAGGATGAGCAGTTCTTC. This translates into CATSPAGPPKDEQFF.

The rearrangement links TRBV6-1 to TRBJ2-3; no reliable D call. The CDR3 loop spans 14 amino acids. Germline V gene data show CDR1 as MNHNS and CDR2 as SASEGT. V gave up 5 bases and J gave up 0 bases, with 9 bases separating them. The CDR3 spells CASSPPASTDTQYF. The CDR3 DNA reads TGTGCCAGCAGTCCCCCAGCTAGCACAGATACGCAGTATTTT.

This clone was recorded once. This chain's CDR3 is CASSPYTAGNTIYF. CDR3 DNA sequence: TGTGCCAGCAGTCCGTACACAGCTGGAAACACCATATATTTT. This chain uses TRBV28 with TRBJ1-3; no clear D gene. Germline lookup yields CDR1 MDHEN and CDR2 SYDVKM. V gave up 5 bases and J gave up 2 bases, with 10 bases separating them. The CDR3 loop spans 14 amino acids.

This clone was counted a single time. CDR3 coding DNA: TGTGCCAGCAGCAACGAACGACTCCAGGAGGGGGGAGGCCCTGAAGCTTTCTTT. It encodes CASSNERLQEGGGPEAFF. The V call is TRBV21-1, the J call TRBJ1-1. TRBV21-1 corresponds to a pseudogene. The CDR3 has 18 amino acids.

This rearrangement joins TRBV11-3 to TRBJ1-1; 8 bases line up with TRBD1. Germline V gene lookup returns CDR1 SGHNT and CDR2 YENEEA. This CDR3 comprises 15 residues. The J segment lost 1 base and the V segment lost 3 bases, leaving 4 bases of the junction unmatched. The CDR3 DNA reads TGTGCCAGCAGCTTGGGGACAGGCACGAACACTGAAGCTTTCTTT. Translated, it gives CASSLGTGTNTEAFF. Using reference TRBV11-3 and TRBJ1-1 for the parts outside the CDR3, the full variable domain is EAGVVQSPRYKIIEKKQPVAFWCNPISGHNTLYWYLQNLGQGPELLIRYENEEAVDDSQLPKDRFSAERLKGVDSTLKIQPAELGDSAVYLCASSLGTGTNTEAFFGQGTRLTVV.

V usage is TRBV6-2 or TRBV6-3 and J usage is TRBJ2-7; D may be TRBD2 (5 bases). This CDR3 is built from 12 residues. From germline, CDR1 is MNHEY and CDR2 SVGEGT. V shed 4 bases and J shed 4 bases, with 8 bases lying between them. DNA for the CDR3: TGTGCCAGCAGTTGGACGGGATACGAGCAGTACTTC. Translated: CASSWTGYEQYF.

The chain employs TRBV28 and TRBJ2-3, with D possibly matching TRBD1 (7 bases). The germline V and J ends were trimmed by 8 bases and 2 bases, with 17 bases remaining between them. Germline CDR1 is MDHEN and CDR2 is SYDVKM. The CDR3 runs to 15 residues. This CDR3 is CASHGGGAPTDTQYF. The CDR3 DNA sequence: TGTGCCAGCCACGGAGGGGGCGCCCCCACAGATACGCAGTATTTT.

This clone appeared a single time. The genes are TRBV13 and TRBJ2-7; 11 bases are shared with TRBD1. Germline values: CDR1 PRHDT, CDR2 FYEKMQ (reference sequence). The CDR3 runs 15 residues. The V gene end was trimmed by 0 bases and the J gene end by 6 bases; junction bases not matched to a gene: 4. The CDR3 protein is CASSLGDRGPVEQYF. CDR3 bases: TGTGCCAGCAGCTTAGGGGACAGGGGGCCGGTCGAGCAGTACTTC.

This CDR3 is CASSLDRGKETQYF. DNA of the CDR3: TGCGCCAGCAGCTTGGACAGGGGTAAAGAGACCCAGTACTTC. The rearrangement joins TRBV5-1 to TRBJ2-5, with 7 positions matching TRBD1. The germline V gene has CDR1 SGHRS and CDR2 YFSETQ. The CDR3 covers 14 residues. V lost 0 bases and J lost 3; bases outside the gene matches: 2.

The chain is built from TRBV10-3 and TRBJ1-2; D remains unclear. The V end lost 2 bases, the J end lost 11 bases, and 18 bases lay between the germline ends. The CDR3 spans 14 residues. Germline-derived CDR1 and CDR2 are ENHRY and SYGVKD. CDR3: CAISEGSNRGRYTF. The CDR3 nucleotides are TGTGCCATCAGTGAGGGAAGCAACCGTGGTCGGTACACCTTC.

The genes are TRBV29-1 and TRBJ2-3, with D possibly matching TRBD2 (5 bases). Germline assignment: CDR1 SQVTM and CDR2 ANQGSEA. V was trimmed by 2 bases and J by 0 bases, leaving 9 bases between them. The CDR3 has 14 amino acids. The CDR3 coding sequence is TGCAGCGTTGAACCGGGAACTAGCACAGATACGCAGTATTTT. The encoded protein is CSVEPGTSTDTQYF.

The rearrangement uses TRBV18 and TRBJ1-3; no reliable D call. Germline CDR1 and CDR2: KGHSH and LQKENI. Trimming left V 3 bases short and J 4 bases short, with 10 bases between. There are 14 residues in the CDR3. The CDR3, as DNA: TGTGCCAGCTCACCCCCGACCCCCGGAAACACCATATATTTT. Its protein is CASSPPTPGNTIYF.

The chain couples TRBV19 to TRBJ1-5; the D gene is possibly TRBD1 (5 bases). This CDR3 spans 17 amino acids. V lost 6 bases and J 0 bases, leaving 18 bases between the germline ends. Germline-derived CDR1 and CDR2 are LNHDA and SQIVND (reference sequence). CDR3 in amino acids: CASRLSWTDNSNQPQHF. CDR3 sequence (DNA): TGTGCCAGTAGGTTATCCTGGACGGACAATAGCAATCAGCCCCAGCATTTT.

The V call is TRBV7-2, the J call TRBJ1-1; D not resolved. Trimming removed 5 bases at V and 1 base at J, with 11 bases between. CDR3 length: 14 amino acids. Germline V gene lookup returns CDR1 SGHTA and CDR2 FQGNSA. The CDR3 DNA reads TGTGCCAGCAGCGCCGGGCTGACGAACACTGAAGCTTTCTTT. Residues: CASSAGLTNTEAFF.

The J gene is TRBJ2-7, the V gene TRBV25-1; 8 nucleotides agree with TRBD1. V shed 2 bases, J shed 4 bases, and the junction held 4 bases outside the gene matches. CDR3 length: 14 amino acids. The germline V gene encodes CDR1 MGHDK and CDR2 SYGVNS. The CDR3 sequence is CASSEGQGAYEQYF. The DNA for the CDR3 is TGTGCCAGCAGTGAAGGGCAGGGGGCTTACGAGCAGTACTTC.

This clone came up once. The genes are TRBV20-1 and TRBJ2-5; tentative D call: TRBD2 (6 bases). The CDR3 runs to 11 residues. V was clipped by 3 bases and J by 7 bases, with 9 bases between them. CDR1 DFQATT and CDR2 SNEGSKA come from the germline V gene (reference sequence). CDR3 in DNA: TGCAGTGCTAGGAGGGACTGGACCCAGTACTTC. This encodes CSARRDWTQYF.